This TCR beta chain is drawn from a study of tumor-infiltrating lymphocytes in primary liver carcinoma. Germline DNA was extracted too, while blood RNA derived from unsorted whole blood. Before the surgical procedure, roughly 4.3 milliliters of peripheral blood were collected. Findings and limits, study-wide: Bulk samples went unsorted, so CD4+ and CD8+ repertoires were not compared. Tumor specimens were characterized by a significantly higher top-250-clone fraction than blood (p = 0.039).

A primer in the constant region served to generate TCR beta cDNA from 450 to 600 ng of total RNA. Library construction for TCR beta comprised three nested multiplex PCR rounds performed with slightly modified ARM-PCR. The first two PCR rounds used TRBV1-TRBV30 primers with a Cbeta primer, around 10 cycles each. From the multiplex PCR reads, TCRdb called clonotypes with MiXCR, one entry per CDR3 protein. This table has 190,000 or so distinct CDR3 sequences, less than 70% appearing once. Germline-derived CDR1 and CDR2 are SGHNT and YYREEE (reference sequence). The length of the CDR3 is 17 residues. Comments on this clonotype: What it binds is unknown. At one end, the junction sequence differs from germline, possibly due to a read error.

The sample consisted of peripheral blood. This rearrangement joins TRBV5-4 to TRBJ1-1; D call uncertain. This sequence was found in a woman aged 60-70 years with primary liver carcinoma and hepatitis B virus infection. CDR3 in amino acids: CASSPLVGRAGGIEAFF. CDR3 nucleotides: TGTGCCAGCAGCCCGCTGGTAGGGAGGGCAGGCGGCATTGAAGCTTTCTTC. The entire variable domain, with the rest obtained from reference TRBV5-4 and TRBJ1-1, is as follows: ETGVTQSPTHLIKTRGQQVTLRCSSQSGHNTVSWYQQALGQGPQFIFQYYREEENGRGNFPPRFSGLQFPNYSSELNVNALELDDSALYLCASSPLVGRAGGIEAFFGQGTRLTVV.